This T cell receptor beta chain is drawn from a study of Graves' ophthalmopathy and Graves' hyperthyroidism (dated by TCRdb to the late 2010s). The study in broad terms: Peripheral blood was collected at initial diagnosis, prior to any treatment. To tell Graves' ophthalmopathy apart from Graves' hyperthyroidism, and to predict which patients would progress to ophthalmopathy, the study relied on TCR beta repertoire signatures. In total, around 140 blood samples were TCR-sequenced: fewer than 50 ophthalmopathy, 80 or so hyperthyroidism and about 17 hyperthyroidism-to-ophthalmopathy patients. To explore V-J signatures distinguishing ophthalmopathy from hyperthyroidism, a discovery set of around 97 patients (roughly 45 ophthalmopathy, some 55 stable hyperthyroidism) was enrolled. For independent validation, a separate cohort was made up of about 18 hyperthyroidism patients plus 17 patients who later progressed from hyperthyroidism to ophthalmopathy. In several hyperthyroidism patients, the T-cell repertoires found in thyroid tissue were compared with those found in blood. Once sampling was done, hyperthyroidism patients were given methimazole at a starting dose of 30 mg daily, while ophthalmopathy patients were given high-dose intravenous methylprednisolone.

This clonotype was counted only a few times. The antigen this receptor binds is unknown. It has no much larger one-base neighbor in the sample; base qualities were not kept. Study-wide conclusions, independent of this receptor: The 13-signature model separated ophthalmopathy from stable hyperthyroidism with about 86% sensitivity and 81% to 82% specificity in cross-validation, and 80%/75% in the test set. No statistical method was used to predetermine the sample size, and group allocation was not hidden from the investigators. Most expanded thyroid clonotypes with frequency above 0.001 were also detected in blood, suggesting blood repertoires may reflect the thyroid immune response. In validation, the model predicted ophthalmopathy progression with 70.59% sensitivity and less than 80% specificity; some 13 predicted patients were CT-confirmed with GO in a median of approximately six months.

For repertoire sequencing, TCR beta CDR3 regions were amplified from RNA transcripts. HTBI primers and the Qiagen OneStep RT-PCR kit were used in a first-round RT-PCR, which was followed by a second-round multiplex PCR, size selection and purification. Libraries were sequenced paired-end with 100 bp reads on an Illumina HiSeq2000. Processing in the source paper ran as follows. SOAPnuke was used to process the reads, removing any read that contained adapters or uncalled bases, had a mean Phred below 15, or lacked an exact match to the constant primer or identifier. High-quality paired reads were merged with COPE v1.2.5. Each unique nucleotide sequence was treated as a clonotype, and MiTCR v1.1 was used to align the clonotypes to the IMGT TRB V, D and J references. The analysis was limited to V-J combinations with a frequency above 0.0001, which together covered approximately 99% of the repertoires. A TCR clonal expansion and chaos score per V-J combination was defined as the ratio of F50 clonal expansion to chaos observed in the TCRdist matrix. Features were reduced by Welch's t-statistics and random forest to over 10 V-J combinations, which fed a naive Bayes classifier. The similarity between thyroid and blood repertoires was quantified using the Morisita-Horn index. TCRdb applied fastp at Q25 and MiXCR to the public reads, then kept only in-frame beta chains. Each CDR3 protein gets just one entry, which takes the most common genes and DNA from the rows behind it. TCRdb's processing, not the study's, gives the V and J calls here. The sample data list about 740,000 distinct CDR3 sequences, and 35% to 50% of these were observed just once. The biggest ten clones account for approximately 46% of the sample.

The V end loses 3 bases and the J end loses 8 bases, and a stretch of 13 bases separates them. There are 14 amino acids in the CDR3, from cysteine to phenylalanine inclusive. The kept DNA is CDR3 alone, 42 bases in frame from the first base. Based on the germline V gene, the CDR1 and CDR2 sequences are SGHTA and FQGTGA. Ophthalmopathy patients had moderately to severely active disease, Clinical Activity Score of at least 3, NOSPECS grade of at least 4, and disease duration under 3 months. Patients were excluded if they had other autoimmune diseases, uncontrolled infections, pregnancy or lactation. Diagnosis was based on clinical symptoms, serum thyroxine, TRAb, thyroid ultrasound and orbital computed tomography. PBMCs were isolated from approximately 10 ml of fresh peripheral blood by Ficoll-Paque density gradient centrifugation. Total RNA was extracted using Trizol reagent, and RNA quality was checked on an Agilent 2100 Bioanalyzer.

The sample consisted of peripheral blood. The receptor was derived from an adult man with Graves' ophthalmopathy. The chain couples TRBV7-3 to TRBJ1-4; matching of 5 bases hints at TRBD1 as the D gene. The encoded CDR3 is CASSLTSGGEKLFF. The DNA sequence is TGTGCCAGCAGCTTGACTAGCGGGGGGGAAAAACTGTTTTTT.